The 13 T cell receptor beta chains reported below all come from one sample, sequenced in a study of cytomegalovirus exposure and HLA in healthy donors. TCRdb's copy holds only in-frame clones and misses some; the assay was immunoSEQ multiplex PCR. The sample records some 150,000 clones, more than 75% being singletons. The sample was PBMCs. These receptors all come from a man younger than 35 in good health and CMV-seronegative.

To note about this clone: A junction boundary mismatches the germline segment, possibly from a read error. V gene TRBV6-6 combines with J gene TRBJ2-7, with 7 nucleotides matching TRBD2. CDR1 is MNHNY, CDR2 SVGAGI, per germline (reference sequence). CDR3 length: 12 residues. CDR3 sequence reads: CASSYSGRETRF. The CDR3 nucleotides are TGTGCCAGCAGTTACTCGGGGCGGGAGACTCGATTC.

The rearrangement uses TRBV7-9 and TRBJ2-2; perhaps TRBD2 as D (6 bases). This CDR3 spans 15 amino acids. V lost 7 bases and J lost 5, with 17 bases in between. Germline V gene lookup returns CDR1 SEHNR and CDR2 FQNEAQ (reference sequence). For the CDR3, the DNA is TGTGCCAGCACCAGTTGGAGGGACCTAACCGGGGAGCTGTTTTTT. It translates to CASTSWRDLTGELFF.

The V call is TRBV5-1, the J call TRBJ2-6, with 8 bases that match TRBD1. The ends lost 4 bases at V and 2 bases at J; junction bases unmatched: 2. The CDR3 runs to 15 residues. Germline loops: CDR1 SGHRS, CDR2 YFSETQ. Here the CDR3 reads CASSQDRAGANVLTF. CDR3 DNA sequence: TGCGCCAGCAGCCAGGACAGGGCTGGGGCCAACGTCCTGACTTTC.

V and J are TRBV5-1 and TRBJ1-1; 9 bases are a match to TRBD1. The trim removed 5 bases at V and 0 bases at J, leaving 5 bases unmatched. Germline CDR1 reads SGHRS; CDR2 reads YFSETQ. The CDR3 totals 15 residues. This chain's CDR3 is CASSSGQGMNTEAFF. The CDR3 DNA reads TGCGCCAGCAGTTCCGGACAGGGGATGAACACTGAAGCTTTCTTT.

For this clone: Other DNA sequences in this sample translate to the same CDR3. The chain carries TRBV29-1 and TRBJ1-1; a weak D match, TRBD1 (5 bases). The V gene lost 5 bases and the J gene lost 7 bases, with 17 bases spanning the gap. The CDR3 runs to 13 residues. Looked up from germline, CDR1 is SQVTM and CDR2 is ANQGSEA. CDR3 bases: TGCAGCGTTTTTCCGGGACTCTTAGTTGAAGCTTTCTTT. It codes for CSVFPGLLVEAFF.

The chain couples TRBV2 to TRBJ2-1; D not certain. Germline V lookup: CDR1 SNHLY, CDR2 FYNNEI. The length of the CDR3 is 11 residues. The V end was cut by 3 bases, the J end by 9 bases, with 6 bases between. CDR3 loop: CASSDRLEQFF. CDR3 nucleotides: TGTGCCAGCAGTGACAGGCTTGAGCAGTTCTTC.

The chain is built from TRBV10-1 and TRBJ1-2, with D possibly matching TRBD1 (5 bases). The germline V gene encodes CDR1 WNHNN and CDR2 SYGVQD (reference sequence). V lost 3 bases and J 5 bases, leaving 10 bases between the germline ends. This CDR3 comprises 13 residues. The CDR3 region has the DNA TGCGCCAGCAGTGAAAACAGGATTTATGGCTACACCTTC. Residues: CASSENRIYGYTF.

The rearrangement joins TRBV6-7 to TRBJ2-1; D perhaps matches TRBD2 (6 bases). Being an ORF, TRBV6-7 has a function that is uncertain. CDR3 size: 16 residues. Trimming took off 2 bases at V and 2 bases at J, with 13 bases between the two ends. CDR3 nucleotide sequence: TGTGCCAGCAGTTACCCCTCGGGAGAAACCTACAATGAGCAGTTCTTC. This translates into CASSYPSGETYNEQFF.

The chain links TRBV27 to TRBJ1-5; TRBD1 is a possible D gene (5 bases). This CDR3 contains 14 residues. V was shortened by 6 bases and J by 5 bases, with 14 bases between the two germline ends. In germline, CDR1 is MNHEY, CDR2 SMNVEV (reference sequence). The CDR3 reads CASSPRQLYQPQHF. CDR3 bases: TGTGCCAGCAGCCCCCGACAGCTATATCAGCCCCAGCATTTT.

Here the CDR3 reads CASSGSQGAGNQPQHF. The CDR3 DNA is TGTGCCAGCAGTGGATCACAGGGGGCAGGCAATCAGCCCCAGCATTTT. J is TRBJ1-5 and V is TRBV6-1, with TRBD1 matching 9 bases. The CDR3 spans 16 residues. J was trimmed by 2 bases and V by 4 bases; bases with no gene match: 6. Germline V gives CDR1 MNHNS, CDR2 SASEGT.

V is TRBV29-1 and J is TRBJ1-4; 8 bases are shared with TRBD1. The J segment lost 4 bases and the V segment lost 0 bases, leaving 10 bases of the junction unmatched. The germline gives CDR1 SQVTM, CDR2 ANQGSEA. The CDR3 runs to 17 residues. The CDR3 DNA reads as TGCAGCGTTGAAGATGGCAGGGGGCGTACTGATAATGAAAAACTGTTTTTT. It translates to CSVEDGRGRTDNEKLFF.

J is TRBJ2-7 and V is TRBV4-3; tentative D call: TRBD2 (6 bases). Trimming pared 2 bases from V and 5 bases from J, leaving 13 bases between. The CDR3 spans 14 residues. Germline-derived CDR1 and CDR2 are LGHNA and YSLEER. CDR3 coding DNA: TGCGCCAGCAGCCAAACCGGGACTCTCGACGAGCAGTACTTC. Translating it yields CASSQTGTLDEQYF.

J is TRBJ1-2 and V is TRBV7-2; a weak D match, TRBD1 (5 bases). Germline V lookup: CDR1 SGHTA, CDR2 FQGNSA. V was clipped by 3 bases and J by 4 bases, with 12 bases between them. CDR3 length equals 14 residues. The CDR3 region is CASSFTGGAYGYTF. The CDR3 bases are TGTGCCAGCAGCTTTACGGGGGGAGCCTATGGCTACACCTTC.